This record covers a single T cell receptor beta chain. Its antigen remains unknown. The data are from a study of cytomegalovirus exposure and HLA in healthy donors. Overall study findings and caveats: It was in a later analysis that TCR association rates were seen to vary by HLA locus, highest for DRB1 and lowest for HLA-C. The study had only CMV serostatus as immune exposure information.

13 Jbeta primers and 60 Vbeta primers were used for the PCR. Profiled with immunoSEQ multiplex PCR; TCRdb holds only in-frame clones, not every one. The sample has 110,000 or so clones, about 80% seen once. The material sequenced was PBMCs. The sequence came from a man between 25 and 39 years old in good health and CMV-seronegative.

This chain's CDR3 is CASSLGLAGVGQFF. CDR3 coding DNA: TGTGCCAGCAGCCTGGGACTAGCGGGAGTCGGGCAGTTCTTC. V usage is TRBV6-5 and J usage is TRBJ2-1; TRBD2 matches at 14 bases. Germline V gene sequence: CDR1 MNHEY, CDR2 SVGAGI. The CDR3 length is 14 residues. Germline trimming cut 6 bases from V and 12 bases from J; bases unmatched to any gene: 7.